Each of the 7 T cell receptor beta chains below was sequenced from the same sample in a study of blood T cell repertoires in COVID-19. Using immunoSEQ multiplex PCR, the repertoire was profiled, and TCRdb retains in-frame clones only, with some absent. The sample records a few hundred thousand clones, around four fifths being singletons. Source material: peripheral blood. Every receptor here comes from a woman of 80 years or more with COVID-19, enrolled during active disease.

This chain links TRBV4-2 with TRBJ2-7; possibly TRBD1 for D (6 bases). Deletions cut 4 bases from V and 0 bases from J, with 10 bases between. The CDR3 loop spans 14 amino acids. The germline gives CDR1 LGHNA, CDR2 YNFKEQ. The CDR3: CASSLDRSSYEQYF. CDR3 DNA: TGTGCCAGCAGCCTCGACAGGAGCTCCTACGAGCAGTACTTC.

The V gene is TRBV7-9, the J gene TRBJ2-7, with 8 bases lining up with TRBD1. Trimming cost V 1 base and J 0 bases; bases outside gene matches: 14. Germline values: CDR1 SEHNR, CDR2 FQNEAQ (reference sequence). The CDR3 length is 19 residues. The CDR3 protein is CASSLDPRRYGTGSYEQYV. The CDR3 DNA reads TGTGCCAGCAGCTTAGACCCCCGACGGTACGGGACAGGCTCCTACGAGCAGTACGTC.

V gene TRBV5-1 combines with J gene TRBJ1-3; D is perhaps TRBD1 (6 bases). From germline, CDR1 is SGHRS and CDR2 YFSETQ. The CDR3 runs to 18 residues. V was cut by 4 bases and J by 1 base, with 21 bases left in between. The CDR3, as DNA: TGCGCCAGCAGCATGAATCAGGGGACCAGTTCTTCTGGAAACACCATATATTTT. Amino acids: CASSMNQGTSSSGNTIYF.

This clone was observed a handful of times. The rearrangement joins TRBV7-2 to TRBJ1-4; maybe TRBD1 (5 bases). Between the trimmed V and J ends, which lost 5 bases and 0 bases, there was a span of 10 bases. The CDR3 contains 15 residues. CDR1 and CDR2 (germline): SGHTA, FQGNSA. The CDR3 region is CASSPPTATNEKLFF. In DNA, the CDR3 is TGTGCCAGCAGCCCCCCGACAGCAACTAATGAAAAACTGTTTTTT.

This clone was observed once. The CDR3 loop is CASSLVETGTQYF. DNA of the CDR3: TGTGCCAGCAGCTTAGTCGAGACGGGGACCCAGTACTTC. The rearrangement joins TRBV7-2 to TRBJ2-5; unclear D gene. The CDR3 contains 13 residues. The germline V gene encodes CDR1 SGHTA and CDR2 FQGNSA. The V and J ends lost 1 base and 7 bases respectively, with 10 bases between them.

This chain connects TRBV6-4 to TRBJ1-2, with D tentatively TRBD1 (6 bases). Germline V gives CDR1 MRHNA, CDR2 SNTAGT. Trimming took 4 bases from V and 4 from J, leaving 13 bases between them. This CDR3 region has 14 residues. In DNA, the CDR3 is TGTGCCAGCAGTGTCATGGCAGGGGCCTATGGCTACACCTTC. This codes for CASSVMAGAYGYTF.

In this sample, this clone turned up a few times. The gene calls are TRBV6-6 and TRBJ2-3; D call uncertain. With 7 bases removed from V and 6 bases from J, the gap between germline ends came to 8 bases. CDR1 and CDR2 (germline): MNHNY, SVGAGI (reference sequence). The CDR3 consists of 11 residues. CDR3 DNA: TGTGCCAGCAAAGATGCGGATACGCAGTATTTT. Translated: CASKDADTQYF.